This TCR beta chain came from a study of blood T cell repertoires in COVID-19 (dated by TCRdb to 2019 to 2021). Looking at the study overall: Collaborator samples came from the United States, Italy and Spain and covered acute and convalescent phases of COVID-19. Where HLA class I and class II types were available, the types were taken from metadata supplied by the sample provider, not from assay-based typing. The samples were drawn from the first 160 participants of the ongoing ImmuneRACE study and from 1,200 or so subjects provided by 6 global collaborators. The material from the prospective study consisted of cDNA or gDNA derived from T cells, B-cell-depleted T cells, or PBMCs. Subjects who had been exposed to COVID-19, were actively infected with it, or had recovered from it provided the deeply sampled blood TCRbeta repertoires that made up the dataset. The repertoires were made available in a free public database intended to serve as a resource for research on the immune response to SARS-CoV-2. Sample metadata almost always included a de-identified subject ID, COVID-19 status, age in years and sex.

Collaborating institutions collected whole blood in K2EDTA tubes following their own protocols. For TCRbeta analysis, collaborators shipped samples in one of three forms: frozen whole blood, isolated PBMCs, or DNA extracted from either of those sample types. There are a few counts of this clone. It lacks a known antigen. No per-base quality is available; no much larger clone lies one base away. TCRbeta CDR3 regions were amplified from genomic DNA by means of the immunoSEQ Assay, a bias-controlled multiplex PCR. The original methods were these. The number of nucleated cells in each sample was estimated by amplification of reference gene primers within the assay. To quantify the absolute abundance of each unique TCRbeta CDR3 rearrangement, sequence reads were collapsed and filtered. For each sample, productive Simpson clonality was calculated as the square root of Simpson's diversity index over productive rearrangements. The source is immuneACCESS, and TCRdb retained only in-frame sequences with V and J called. Part of the clones is not carried over; for the studies checked, unresolved V genes explain less than half of this, and the remainder is unexplained. The V and J calls and clone size were taken over from that table, and D and trimming were inferred from the DNA. Across this sample there are 90,000 to 110,000 clones, with about 75% seen only once. Around 19% of the sample comes from the top ten.

Results and caveats for the whole study, not just this receptor: The quantity of clinical and demographic metadata differed by source and by participant and was supplied without curation.

The sequenced sample consisted of peripheral blood. This clonotype was obtained from a woman between 65 and 79 years old with acute or convalescent COVID-19.

The nucleotides are TGTGCCACCAGCAACTACAATGAGCAGTTCTTC. The resulting protein is CATSNYNEQFF. The chain links TRBV24-1 with TRBJ2-1; the D gene is unclear. The germline V gene provides CDR1 KGHDR and CDR2 SFDVKD. V and J lose 7 bases and 3 bases, and a span of 3 bases separates them. From its cysteine to its phenylalanine, the CDR3 spans 11 amino acids. Only the CDR3 DNA is retained, 33 bases long and in frame from the first base.